These 27 T cell receptor beta chains share one sample of origin, sequenced in a study of patients and donors after allogeneic stem cell transplantation. TCRdb recomputed calls from the RT-PCR reads with MiXCR, one row per CDR3 protein. Among approximately 160,000 distinct CDR3 sequences listed, around 30% were seen once. Sequencing was carried out using blood, either unsorted or a sorted T cell fraction (not recorded which). The receptors originated from a human donor who was either an allogeneic HSCT recipient or a stem cell or donor lymphocyte infusion donor (not recorded which). It is not recorded whose cells these are; they may come from a transplant donor.

The V gene is TRBV19, the J gene TRBJ2-7; tentatively, D is TRBD1 (5 bases). CDR3 length equals 14 residues. Germline lookup yields CDR1 LNHDA and CDR2 SQIVND (reference sequence). The V end was cut by 3 bases, the J end by 4 bases, with 13 bases between. The CDR3 loop is CASSMYRGGYEQYF. CDR3 nucleotide sequence: TGTGCCAGTAGTATGTATAGGGGTGGATACGAGCAGTACTTC.

This chain links TRBV20-1 with TRBJ2-1; no firm D call. Per the germline V gene, CDR1 is DFQATT and CDR2 is SNEGSKA (reference sequence). V shed 4 bases and J shed 8 bases, with 12 bases lying between them. The CDR3 is 12 residues long. In DNA form, the CDR3 reads TGCAGTGCTAACTTTGTCGCTGATGAGCAGTTCTTC. Its translation: CSANFVADEQFF.

This clonotype was counted many times. The chain recombines TRBV4-1 with TRBJ1-2; possible D gene TRBD1, 6 bases. V gave up 3 bases and J gave up 4 bases, with 12 bases separating them. This CDR3 spans 14 amino acids. CDR1 and CDR2 (germline): MGHRA, YSYEKL. This CDR3 is CASSHAGTIYGYTF. DNA of the CDR3: TGCGCCAGCAGCCATGCCGGGACAATCTATGGCTACACCTTC.

The chain uses TRBV12-3 or TRBV12-4 and TRBJ2-1, with unresolved D. This CDR3 is 14 amino acids long. V dropped 3 bases and J dropped 2 bases, with 8 bases sitting between them. The CDR3 DNA sequence: TGTGCCAGCAGTTTGCAACTACCCTACAATGAGCAGTTCTTC. This translates into CASSLQLPYNEQFF.

The gene calls are TRBV4-3 and TRBJ1-5, with D perhaps matching TRBD1 (5 bases). This CDR3 has 13 residues. V lost 1 base, J lost 8 bases, and 9 bases lay in between. Germline values: CDR1 LGHNA, CDR2 YSLEER. The CDR3 region is CASSQGRAKPQHF. The CDR3 bases are TGCGCCAGCAGCCAAGGCAGGGCAAAGCCCCAGCATTTT.

This clonotype was seen repeatedly, ten times or more. The chain's CDR3 is CATSDAHSRNTEAFF. The CDR3 nucleotides read TGTGCCACCAGTGATGCCCACTCGAGGAACACTGAAGCTTTCTTT. The chain joins TRBV24-1 to TRBJ1-1; D remains unclear. V dropped 3 bases and J dropped 1 base, with 11 bases sitting between them. The germline V gene has CDR1 KGHDR and CDR2 SFDVKD. This CDR3 comprises 15 residues.

The chain employs TRBV27 and TRBJ2-5; D is uncertain. CDR3 length equals 13 residues. Between the trimmed V and J ends, which lost 4 bases and 0 bases, there was a span of 6 bases. The germline V gene encodes CDR1 MNHEY and CDR2 SMNVEV (reference sequence). CDR3 amino acids: CASSSQYQETQYF. In DNA form, the CDR3 reads TGTGCCAGCAGTTCCCAGTACCAAGAGACCCAGTACTTC.

This chain links TRBV29-1 with TRBJ2-7; D is perhaps TRBD1 (5 bases). The germline V gene encodes CDR1 SQVTM and CDR2 ANQGSEA. The CDR3 is made up of 14 amino acids. V dropped 0 bases and J dropped 3 bases, with 12 bases sitting between them. CDR3 DNA sequence: TGCAGCGTTGAAGAGGGGCAGCGACACTACGAGCAGTACTTC. This codes for CSVEEGQRHYEQYF.

The V call is TRBV21-1, the J call TRBJ1-2. TRBV21-1 is marked as a pseudogene. The CDR3 consists of 16 residues. The CDR3 spells CASSKGGDFSDYGYTF. CDR3 sequence (DNA): TGTGCCAGCAGCAAGGGTGGGGACTTCTCTGACTATGGCTACACCTTC.

This clonotype was counted only a few times. The chain joins TRBV12-3 or TRBV12-4 to TRBJ2-4; D remains ambiguous. The germline V and J ends were trimmed by 3 bases and 3 bases, with 6 bases remaining between them. CDR3 length equals 13 residues. CDR3 DNA sequence: TGTGCCAGCAGTTTCGGTATCAAAAACATTCAGTACTTC. It translates to CASSFGIKNIQYF.

The sample holds a few counts of this clonotype. This sequence joins TRBV7-2 and TRBJ2-5; the D is unclear. Germline V gene data show CDR1 as SGHTA and CDR2 as FQGNSA. Trimming took 2 bases from V and 1 from J, leaving 14 bases between them. This CDR3 region has 16 residues. The CDR3 loop reads CASSLRPALLQETQYF. The CDR3 nucleotides read TGTGCCAGCAGCTTAAGGCCCGCCCTACTCCAAGAGACCCAGTACTTC. Complete variable domain (other parts from reference TRBV7-2 and TRBJ2-5): GAGVSQSPSNKVTEKGKDVELRCDPISGHTALYWYRQSLGQGLEFLIYFQGNSAPDKSGLPSDRFSAERTGGSVSTLTIQRTQQEDSAVYLCASSLRPALLQETQYFGPGTRLLVL.

The chain couples TRBV20-1 to TRBJ1-4, with D unclear. The CDR3 sequence is 12 residues long. The germline V gene encodes CDR1 DFQATT and CDR2 SNEGSKA (reference sequence). The V end was cut by 2 bases, the J end by 8 bases, with 9 bases between. CDR3 protein: CSARTVEEKLFF. The CDR3 DNA reads as TGCAGTGCTAGAACAGTGGAGGAAAAACTGTTTTTT.

The CDR3 DNA reads as TGTGCCATCAGCACGCCAGTGGCGCCCACAGATACGCAGTATTTT. It codes for CAISTPVAPTDTQYF. The chain combines TRBV10-3 with TRBJ2-3; no definite D call. V gave up 6 bases and J gave up 2 bases, with 15 bases separating them. Germline loops: CDR1 ENHRY, CDR2 SYGVKD. The CDR3 is 15 residues long.

The chain joins TRBV3-2 to TRBJ2-2; the DNA was not compared with TRBD1, the D call given in the table. TRBV3-2 is recorded as a pseudogene. The CDR3 runs 17 residues. The CDR3 region is CASSQARDRGPPGELFF. The CDR3 DNA reads as TGTGCCAGCAGCCAAGCCCGGGACAGGGGCCCACCTGGGGAGCTGTTTTTT.

As for this clonotype: One junction end does not reproduce the germline sequence, and a read error may be involved. V and J are TRBV7-2 and TRBJ1-2, with D perhaps TRBD1 (5 bases). The CDR3 is 14 residues long. Germline V gene lookup returns CDR1 SGHTA and CDR2 FQGNSA. The CDR3 DNA sequence: TGTGCCAGCAGCTTAGGGGGGGTTAACTATGGCTACTCCTTC. Its translation: CASSLGGVNYGYSF.

This clonotype has just a few counts. The chain links TRBV27 to TRBJ2-5, with a possible D match to TRBD2 (5 bases). This CDR3 is 14 amino acids long. Germline V CDR1 and CDR2: MNHEY, SMNVEV (reference sequence). V was trimmed by 9 bases and J by 5 bases, leaving 19 bases between them. The CDR3 DNA is TGTGCCAGTAGAACTATGAGGGTGAAGGAGACCCAGTACTTC. This codes for CASRTMRVKETQYF.

The chain has TRBV5-1 and TRBJ2-7, with 8 bases matching TRBD2. This CDR3 has 14 residues. The germline gives CDR1 SGHRS, CDR2 YFSETQ. Germline trimming cut 4 bases from V and 5 bases from J; bases unmatched to any gene: 8. The CDR3 nucleotides read TGCGCCAGCAGCGCGGGACTAGTAATCCACGAGCAGTACTTC. It encodes CASSAGLVIHEQYF.

The gene calls are TRBV4-2 and TRBJ2-3, with D unresolved. Between the trimmed V and J ends, which lost 4 bases and 2 bases, there was a span of 10 bases. The CDR3 is made up of 14 amino acids. Germline V gene data show CDR1 as LGHNA and CDR2 as YNFKEQ. CDR3 in amino acids: CASSPYLDTDTQYF. CDR3 DNA: TGTGCCAGCAGCCCCTACCTCGACACAGATACGCAGTATTTT.

This clonotype has at least ten counts. The chain couples TRBV2 to TRBJ1-1, with unresolved D. The V gene lost 0 bases and the J gene lost 4 bases, with 15 bases spanning the gap. This CDR3 has 16 amino acids. Germline CDR1 is SNHLY and CDR2 is FYNNEI. The CDR3, as DNA: TGTGCCAGCAGTGAAGCGTTTCGAGGGAAAGGCACTGAAGCTTTCTTT. It specifies CASSEAFRGKGTEAFF.

The chain couples TRBV28 to TRBJ2-3; 7 nucleotides match TRBD2. The CDR3 consists of 15 residues. The germline gives CDR1 MDHEN, CDR2 SYDVKM. V was pared by 3 bases and J by 3 bases, with 6 bases of the junction left unmatched. This CDR3 is CASSLGGRRTDTQYF. The CDR3 DNA sequence: TGTGCCAGCAGTTTGGGCGGGAGAAGAACAGATACGCAGTATTTT.

The genes are TRBV25-1 and TRBJ2-1; TRBD2 might be the D (6 bases). The germline CDR1 and CDR2 sequences are MGHDK and SYGVNS. This CDR3 spans 14 amino acids. Trimming took 4 bases from V and 6 from J, leaving 13 bases between them. CDR3 nucleotide sequence: TGTGCCAGCAGTGTCGGGACTGGTCGCAATGAGCAGTTCTTC. Its protein product is CASSVGTGRNEQFF.

DNA of the CDR3: TGTGCCACCAGTGATTTTTGGTGGGGCGATGAGCAGTTCTTC. Residues: CATSDFWWGDEQFF. The chain has TRBV24-1 and TRBJ2-1; tentatively, D is TRBD1 (5 bases). Germline CDR1 reads KGHDR; CDR2 reads SFDVKD. The CDR3 is 14 residues long. V gave up 1 base and J gave up 8 bases, with 11 bases separating them.

The genes are TRBV7-8 and TRBJ2-1; the match to TRBD1 covers 11 bases. The trim removed 5 bases at V and 9 bases at J, leaving 12 bases unmatched. The CDR3 totals 16 residues. Germline assignment: CDR1 SGHVS and CDR2 FQNEAQ. CDR3 loop: CASSKRQGTGGGEQFF. As DNA, the CDR3 is TGTGCCAGCAGCAAACGACAGGGGACAGGGGGAGGTGAGCAGTTCTTC.

Here the CDR3 DNA reads TGTGCCAGCAGCTTATCTCGCGACTCCTACAATGAGCAGTTCTTC. It translates to CASSLSRDSYNEQFF. This chain joins TRBV7-3 and TRBJ2-1; D is unresolved. V was cut by 2 bases and J by 0 bases, with 8 bases left in between. The CDR3 is 15 amino acids. In germline, CDR1 is SGHTA, CDR2 FQGTGA.

This clonotype was counted once. CDR3 DNA sequence: TGTGCCAGCAGTTTTGCAGGGGGCTTGTACGAGCAGTACTTC. Translation: CASSFAGGLYEQYF. The chain couples TRBV27 to TRBJ2-7; 8 bases map to TRBD1. The CDR3 extends over 14 amino acids. V dropped 3 bases and J dropped 4; count of bases not matched to a gene: 5. Germline CDR1 is MNHEY and CDR2 is SMNVEV (reference sequence).

There are a few counts of this clonotype. The CDR3 is CASLLDGNTEAFF. CDR3 in DNA: TGCGCCAGCCTCCTTGATGGGAACACTGAAGCTTTCTTT. This chain uses TRBV5-1 with TRBJ1-1; no firm D call. This CDR3 comprises 13 residues. Trimming cost V 7 bases and J 1 base, with 11 bases left between them. Germline CDR1 reads SGHRS; CDR2 reads YFSETQ.

This clonotype was detected only a few times. CDR3 DNA: TGTGCCAGCAGCCAAGTGAACCCCACCGGGGAGCTGTTTTTT. Protein: CASSQVNPTGELFF. This sequence joins TRBV4-2 and TRBJ2-2, with D hard to call. This CDR3 contains 14 residues. V was pared by 1 base and J by 4 bases, with 7 bases between. Germline-derived CDR1 and CDR2 are LGHNA and YNFKEQ.